The 15 T cell receptor beta chains reported below all come from one sample, sequenced in a study of chemoradiotherapy in HPV16-positive cancers. The assay was immunoSEQ multiplex PCR, and TCRdb's table has in-frame clones only and misses some. Found here are approximately 5,200 clones, about 74% of them singletons; the top ten hold nearly 9%. Here the sequenced sample was tumor tissue, taken from a patient who underwent chemoradiotherapy. These TCRs come from a human donor with HPV-associated anogenital cancer.

The genes are TRBV18 and TRBJ2-7; 9 nucleotides match TRBD2. V gave up 0 bases and J gave up 5 bases; unmatched junction bases: 5. CDR3 length: 15 amino acids. Germline CDR1 reads KGHSH; CDR2 reads LQKENI. The DNA for the CDR3 is TGTGCCAGCTCACCACCGGGACTAGCTAACGACGAGCAGTACTTC. This codes for CASSPPGLANDEQYF.

This chain joins TRBV9 and TRBJ2-3; D possibly matches TRBD1 or TRBD2 (5 bases each). V lost 3 bases, J lost 6 bases, and 17 bases lay in between. Germline V gene lookup returns CDR1 SGDLS and CDR2 YYNGEE. The CDR3 totals 15 residues. CDR3 in amino acids: CASSDGTSLGDTQYF. CDR3 DNA sequence: TGTGCCAGCAGCGACGGGACCTCCCTCGGGGATACGCAGTATTTT. The entire variable domain, with the rest obtained from reference TRBV9 and TRBJ2-3, is as follows: DSGVTQTPKHLITATGQRVTLRCSPRSGDLSVYWYQQSLDQGLQFLIQYYNGEERAKGNILERFSAQQFPDLHSELNLSSLELGDSALYFCASSDGTSLGDTQYFGPGTRLTVL.

The rearrangement uses TRBV5-1 and TRBJ1-3, with D tentatively TRBD1 (5 bases). This CDR3 comprises 16 residues. CDR1 is SGHRS and CDR2 is YFSETQ in the germline V gene. Trimming took off 7 bases at V and 0 bases at J, with 17 bases between the two ends. CDR3 amino acids: CASRLTDNYSGNTIYF. CDR3 in DNA: TGCGCCAGCCGTCTTACGGACAACTACTCTGGAAACACCATATATTTT.

V usage is TRBV7-6 and J usage is TRBJ1-1; no firm D call. CDR1 and CDR2 (germline): SGHVS, FNYEAQ. CDR3 size: 13 residues. The V end lost 1 base, the J end lost 10 bases, and 13 bases lay between the germline ends. The CDR3 DNA is TGTGCCAGCAGCTTAGAGGGAATGGTGCGAGCTTTCTTT. It codes for CASSLEGMVRAFF.

The sample holds a few counts of this clone. The genes are TRBV5-1 and TRBJ2-1; TRBD1 might be the D (5 bases). The germline V gene has CDR1 SGHRS and CDR2 YFSETQ. This CDR3 comprises 12 residues. V lost 0 bases, J lost 8 bases, and 6 bases lay in between. The CDR3 coding sequence is TGCGCCAGCAGCTTGGCCAGGGATGAGCAGTTCTTC. It is translated as CASSLARDEQFF.

Only a few counts were recorded for this clone. The chain joins TRBV19 to TRBJ2-7; TRBD1 matches 8 bases. Unmatched junction bases numbered 6, after V lost 5 bases and J lost 3 bases. Looked up from germline, CDR1 is LNHDA and CDR2 is SQIVND (reference sequence). This CDR3 is 14 amino acids long. The DNA of the CDR3 is TGTGCCAGTAGTCACCGGGACAGGCTCTACGAGCAGTACTTC. It codes for CASSHRDRLYEQYF.

The CDR3 nucleotides read TGTGCAAGTCGCTTTTTATCAGGCGGGAGCCATTTTGACGAGCAGTACTTC. The encoded protein is CASRFLSGGSHFDEQYF. The V gene is TRBV12-2, the J gene TRBJ2-7; the table's D call, TRBD2, was not checked against the DNA. TRBV12-2 is annotated as a pseudogene. This CDR3 contains 17 residues.

The J gene is TRBJ2-2, the V gene TRBV27; D is ambiguous. There are 15 residues in the CDR3. Per the germline V gene, CDR1 is MNHEY and CDR2 is SMNVEV (reference sequence). V was shortened by 6 bases and J by 6 bases, with 17 bases between the two germline ends. In DNA form, the CDR3 reads TGTGCCAGCAGGACCGGGCTCCAAGGACCCGGGGAGCTGTTTTTT. Translation gives CASRTGLQGPGELFF.

This chain uses TRBV7-9 with TRBJ2-2; TRBD2 matches 9 bases. Germline loops: CDR1 SEHNR, CDR2 FQNEAQ (reference sequence). With V trimmed by 1 base and J by 4 bases, 1 base remained unmatched. CDR3 length equals 15 residues. In DNA form, the CDR3 reads TGTGCCAGCAGCTTAGGTAGCGGGAGCACCGGGGAGCTGTTTTTT. As protein: CASSLGSGSTGELFF.

The rearrangement uses TRBV5-1 and TRBJ2-7, with 9 bases aligning to TRBD1. The junction had 7 bases not matched to a gene; V was cut back by 1 base and J by 5 bases. The CDR3 loop spans 15 amino acids. Per the germline V gene, CDR1 is SGHRS and CDR2 is YFSETQ. The CDR3 bases are TGCGCCAGCAGCTTGCCCACCGGGACAGGGAACGAGCAGTACTTC. As protein: CASSLPTGTGNEQYF.

This clone was seen only once. The CDR3 bases are TGTGCCAGCGGAGGGGGCCTGGGCAATCAGCCCCAGCATTTT. The encoded protein is CASGGGLGNQPQHF. The rearrangement joins TRBV9 to TRBJ1-5; 7 bases map to TRBD1. Germline V gene sequence: CDR1 SGDLS, CDR2 YYNGEE. This CDR3 has 14 amino acids. V lost 7 bases to trimming and J lost 2 bases; unmatched junction nucleotides: 6.

This clone was seen a handful of times. The chain uses TRBV29-1 and TRBJ2-7; D possibly uses TRBD1 or TRBD2 (5 bases each). Trimming stripped 4 bases from V and 7 bases from J, with 17 bases between. This CDR3 is 13 amino acids long. Germline V gene data show CDR1 as SQVTM and CDR2 as ANQGSEA. CDR3 protein: CSVGDAVRGEQYF. In DNA, the CDR3 is TGCAGCGTTGGGGACGCCGTGAGAGGAGAGCAGTACTTC.

The chain employs TRBV2 and TRBJ2-7; a possible D gene is TRBD2 (6 bases). Trimming removed 5 bases at V and 3 bases at J, with 14 bases between. The germline V gene has CDR1 SNHLY and CDR2 FYNNEI. CDR3 size: 14 residues. The CDR3 DNA reads as TGTGCCAGCAGTTTAGGGACGGGAGTCTACGAGCAGTACTTC. It yields the protein CASSLGTGVYEQYF.

This clone was detected a few times. The rearrangement links TRBV7-2 to TRBJ1-2; the match to TRBD1 covers 9 bases. The CDR3 extends over 14 amino acids. Germline CDR1 reads SGHTA; CDR2 reads FQGNSA. V was clipped by 3 bases and J by 5 bases; unmatched bases: 4. The CDR3 loop is CASSLGQGWYGYTF. The CDR3 DNA sequence: TGTGCCAGCAGCTTGGGACAGGGTTGGTATGGCTACACCTTC.

This chain connects TRBV18 to TRBJ1-2; D unresolved. The germline CDR1 and CDR2 sequences are KGHSH and LQKENI. Trimming pared 2 bases from V and 4 bases from J, leaving 11 bases between. This CDR3 is 14 amino acids long. CDR3 in amino acids: CASSPAQYTYGYTF. DNA of the CDR3: TGTGCCAGCTCACCAGCCCAGTACACCTATGGCTACACCTTC.